A selection of T cell receptor beta chains follows, all from one sample in a study of blood T cell repertoires in COVID-19. Using immunoSEQ multiplex PCR, the repertoire was profiled, and TCRdb retains in-frame clones only, with some absent. The profile shows hundreds of thousands of clones, roughly 86% of them singletons. Specimen: peripheral blood. These receptors were obtained from a woman aged 25 to 39 with COVID-19, enrolled during active disease. Both conserved end residues are part of each CDR3. Fields, in order: J gene, V gene, CDR3 protein.

TRBJ1-5 | TRBV19 | CASSIGSYSNQPQHF
TRBJ1-6 | TRBV7-9 | CASTVDREGRLSPLHF
TRBJ1-2 | TRBV5-6 | CASSLGGFGSYGYTF
TRBJ1-1 | TRBV6-6 | CASSYVKNTEAFF
TRBJ2-3 | TRBV2 | CASSETPDTQYF
TRBJ1-5 | TRBV19 | CASTIQGRDEPQHF
TRBJ1-1 | TRBV3-1/TRBV3-2 | CASSQRGYSTEAFF
TRBJ2-7 | TRBV29-1 | CSAGQGPSYEQYF
TRBJ2-5 | TRBV5-1 | CASSLRLAEETQYF
TRBJ1-2 | TRBV6-5 | CASSYYVGGTYGYTF
TRBJ2-1 | TRBV3-1/TRBV3-2 | CASSQGQFRNEQFF
TRBJ1-1 | TRBV19 | CASSIGQGVNRGFF
TRBJ1-2 | TRBV6-5 | CASEAILGYGYTF